This T cell receptor (beta chain) was profiled in a study of identical twins. Study outcomes and limitations: Donors were not followed over many years; analysis was cross-sectional. Among out-of-frame alpha sequences shared by twins, low generation probability occurred in excess. The abundant beta clonotypes from cord blood had fewer insertions, and memory repertoires had none of this. Surplus twin overlap in beta out-of-frame sequences was less pronounced.

There are a few counts of this clonotype. Its antigen remains unidentified. TCRdb analysed the 5' RACE reads with MiXCR anew, one entry per CDR3 protein. The table has hundreds of thousands of distinct CDR3 sequences, roughly 18% seen once. The CDR3 is 12 residues long. Between the trimmed V and J ends, which lost 1 base and 14 bases, there was a span of 12 bases. The V gene's germline CDR1 is SGHNT and CDR2 YYREEE (reference sequence). These data also formed part of another study, on T cells expressing NK-cell markers.

The genes are TRBV5-4 and TRBJ2-2; TRBD2 might be the D (5 bases). The sequence was collected from a woman between 18 and 29 years old in good health. Sequencing was done on a sample of PBMCs. CDR3 sequence reads: CASSLTAGKLFF. In nucleotides, the CDR3 is TGTGCCAGCAGCTTGACCGCCGGGAAACTGTTTTTT. Full variable domain (outside the CDR3, taken from reference TRBV5-4 and TRBJ2-2): ETGVTQSPTHLIKTRGQQVTLRCSSQSGHNTVSWYQQALGQGPQFIFQYYREEENGRGNFPPRFSGLQFPNYSSELNVNALELDDSALYLCASSLTAGKLFFGEGSRLTVL.